A single count supports the clone carrying this T cell receptor (beta chain). This CDR3 spans 16 amino acids. The junction had 12 bases not matched to a gene; V was cut back by 4 bases and J by 2 bases. In germline, CDR1 is GTSNPN, CDR2 SVGIG (reference sequence). This sample was taken from a study of OX40 agonist ivuxolimab in advanced cancers. Here immunoSEQ multiplex PCR was the method, and the copy in TCRdb shows in-frame clones only, minus some. The sample has some 69,000 clones; about three quarters are singletons. The sample here was CD4+ or CD8+ T cells sorted from blood, taken in a trial of the OX40 agonist ivuxolimab. The chain is built from TRBV30 and TRBJ2-3, with 7 bases fitting TRBD2. The origin of this receptor is an adult with an advanced solid tumor such as melanoma, head and neck, liver or kidney cancer. The CDR3 DNA follows: TGTGCCTGGACCCCCCTTGGGGAGGGATCCACAGATACGCAGTATTTT. This gives the protein CAWTPLGEGSTDTQYF.